Listed below are T cell receptor beta chains from one sample, sequenced in a study of blood T cell repertoires in COVID-19. TCRdb's table, derived via immunoSEQ multiplex PCR, lists solely in-frame clones and lacks some. The sample shows 200,000 to 250,000 clones, around 82% of them seen only once. Input material: peripheral blood. The receptors derive from a woman aged 30 to 39 who had recovered from COVID-19. Both conserved end residues are part of each CDR3. Fields, in order: D gene, clone size, V gene, J gene, CDR3 DNA, CDR3 protein. D genes are given only for firm matches. The size of a clone is reported for some rows only, either as once, few or many, or as a class for expanded clones.

d_call: -
clone_size: once
v_call: TRBV2
j_call: TRBJ2-7
cdr3_nt: TGTGCCGGAACAGGGGGGGACTTCTACGAGCAGTACTTC
cdr3_aa: CAGTGGDFYEQYF

d_call: TRBD1
clone_size: few
v_call: TRBV28
j_call: TRBJ2-5
cdr3_nt: TGTGCCAGCAGTCCAATCGACAGGGATCAAGAGACCCAGTACTTC
cdr3_aa: CASSPIDRDQETQYF

d_call: -
clone_size: -
v_call: TRBV5-6
j_call: TRBJ2-7
cdr3_nt: TGTGCCAGCAGTGCGGCAGACTACGAGCAGTACTTC
cdr3_aa: CASSAADYEQYF

d_call: TRBD1
clone_size: -
v_call: TRBV5-6
j_call: TRBJ1-1
cdr3_nt: TGTGCCAGCAGCTTGGTTCGACAGGGTGGGACTGAAGCTTTCTTT
cdr3_aa: CASSLVRQGGTEAFF

d_call: -
clone_size: once
v_call: TRBV28
j_call: TRBJ1-1
cdr3_nt: TGTGCCAGCAGTCCCTGGACAGAGAACACTGAAGCTTTCTTT
cdr3_aa: CASSPWTENTEAFF

d_call: TRBD1
clone_size: -
v_call: TRBV27
j_call: TRBJ1-1
cdr3_nt: TGTGCCAGCAGTTCACTTGGGAACCCGGACAGGGACACTGAAGCTTTCTTT
cdr3_aa: CASSSLGNPDRDTEAFF

d_call: TRBD1
clone_size: -
v_call: TRBV11-1
j_call: TRBJ1-4
cdr3_nt: TGTGCCAGCAGCCGGGGACAGGCTGCAGAAAAACTGTTTTTT
cdr3_aa: CASSRGQAAEKLFF

d_call: TRBD2
clone_size: once
v_call: TRBV5-4
j_call: TRBJ2-3
cdr3_nt: TGTGCCAGCAGCCCGGTAGCGGGAGGGACGGATACGCAGTATTTT
cdr3_aa: CASSPVAGGTDTQYF

d_call: TRBD2
clone_size: few
v_call: TRBV30
j_call: TRBJ2-7
cdr3_nt: TGTGCCTGGAGTATGAGACTAGCGGGAGACTTATCCCACGAGCAGTACTTC
cdr3_aa: CAWSMRLAGDLSHEQYF

d_call: -
clone_size: few
v_call: TRBV5-1
j_call: TRBJ2-1
cdr3_nt: TGCGCCAGCAGCTTGGCTGTAGAGGACAATGAGCAGTTCTTC
cdr3_aa: CASSLAVEDNEQFF

d_call: -
clone_size: -
v_call: TRBV16
j_call: TRBJ2-7
cdr3_nt: TGTGCCAGCAGCCAATATTCGGGGGAGCAGTACTTC
cdr3_aa: CASSQYSGEQYF

d_call: TRBD2
clone_size: -
v_call: TRBV4-1
j_call: TRBJ2-3
cdr3_nt: TGCGCCAGCAGCCAAGAAGGAGCGGGAGGCTCATTGGATACGCAGTATTTT
cdr3_aa: CASSQEGAGGSLDTQYF

d_call: TRBD2
clone_size: few
v_call: TRBV5-4
j_call: TRBJ2-7
cdr3_nt: TGTGCCAGCAGCCAACAGGGACTAGCGCTGACCTACGAGCAGTACTTC
cdr3_aa: CASSQQGLALTYEQYF

d_call: -
clone_size: -
v_call: TRBV6-5
j_call: TRBJ2-1
cdr3_nt: TGTGCCAGCCAACTCCGGGGAAACGGTCACAATGAGCAGTTCTTC
cdr3_aa: CASQLRGNGHNEQFF

d_call: -
clone_size: -
v_call: TRBV6-1
j_call: TRBJ2-1
cdr3_nt: TGTGCCAGCAGTGAAAGTCTACTTCTAAGCTCCTACAATGAGCAGTTCTTC
cdr3_aa: CASSESLLLSSYNEQFF

d_call: -
clone_size: -
v_call: TRBV10-2
j_call: TRBJ2-7
cdr3_nt: TGCGCCACCTCCCGGGCCTACGAGCAGTACTTC
cdr3_aa: CATSRAYEQYF

d_call: -
clone_size: -
v_call: TRBV2
j_call: TRBJ2-3
cdr3_nt: TGTGCCACATCAAGGGGGATCACAGATACGCAGTATTTT
cdr3_aa: CATSRGITDTQYF

d_call: TRBD1
clone_size: -
v_call: TRBV7-9
j_call: TRBJ2-7
cdr3_nt: TGTGCCAGCAGCCTTGGGACAGTTGGCTACGAGCAGTACTTC
cdr3_aa: CASSLGTVGYEQYF

d_call: TRBD1
clone_size: -
v_call: TRBV5-4
j_call: TRBJ1-3
cdr3_nt: TGTGCCAGCAGCCCGATGGCAGGGGGAGGAAACACCATATATTTT
cdr3_aa: CASSPMAGGGNTIYF

d_call: -
clone_size: -
v_call: TRBV12-3/TRBV12-4
j_call: TRBJ2-5
cdr3_nt: TGTGCCAGCAGGAGGGGGGGGGAAGAGACCCAGTACTTC
cdr3_aa: CASRRGGEETQYF

d_call: -
clone_size: -
v_call: TRBV7-2
j_call: TRBJ2-5
cdr3_nt: TGTGCCAGCAGCACCAACAGGGAGGGGACCCAGTACTTC
cdr3_aa: CASSTNREGTQYF

d_call: -
clone_size: few
v_call: TRBV7-9
j_call: TRBJ1-3
cdr3_nt: TGTGCCAGCATAGGGACCCGGACAGCGAGGGCCTCTGGAAACACCATATATTTT
cdr3_aa: CASIGTRTARASGNTIYF

d_call: TRBD1
clone_size: -
v_call: TRBV5-1
j_call: TRBJ2-7
cdr3_nt: TGCGCCAGCAGCTTGGACTCCTCCGGGACAGGGTCCTACGAGCAGTACTTC
cdr3_aa: CASSLDSSGTGSYEQYF

d_call: -
clone_size: many
v_call: TRBV18
j_call: TRBJ1-6
cdr3_nt: TGTGCCAGCTCACCATTCTCGGGGGAACATTCACCCCTCCACTTT
cdr3_aa: CASSPFSGEHSPLHF

d_call: TRBD2
clone_size: -
v_call: TRBV12-5
j_call: TRBJ2-7
cdr3_nt: TGTGCTAGTGGTAAAATAGCGGGGTCCTACGAGCAGTACTTC
cdr3_aa: CASGKIAGSYEQYF

d_call: -
clone_size: many
v_call: TRBV27
j_call: TRBJ1-2
cdr3_nt: TGTGCCAGCAGTTTGCAGGGGCTTAATGGCTACACCTTC
cdr3_aa: CASSLQGLNGYTF

d_call: TRBD1
clone_size: -
v_call: TRBV25-1
j_call: TRBJ2-7
cdr3_nt: TGTGCCAGCAGTAGGACAGGGGGCACTGGCGAGCAGTACTTC
cdr3_aa: CASSRTGGTGEQYF

d_call: -
clone_size: many
v_call: TRBV4-1
j_call: TRBJ2-7
cdr3_nt: TGCGCCAGCAGCCAAGAGGACTGGAACGAGCAGTACTTC
cdr3_aa: CASSQEDWNEQYF

d_call: -
clone_size: -
v_call: TRBV14
j_call: TRBJ1-2
cdr3_nt: TGTGCCAGCAGCCAAGTGACCGGGACAACCTATGGCTACACCTTC
cdr3_aa: CASSQVTGTTYGYTF

d_call: -
clone_size: -
v_call: TRBV5-1
j_call: TRBJ1-6
cdr3_nt: TGCGCCAGCAGGCCGAGTTACTATAATTCACCCCTCCACTTT
cdr3_aa: CASRPSYYNSPLHF

d_call: -
clone_size: -
v_call: TRBV7-9
j_call: TRBJ2-3
cdr3_nt: TGTGCCAGCAGCTTTACAGGGTTCACAGATACGCAGTATTTT
cdr3_aa: CASSFTGFTDTQYF

d_call: -
clone_size: -
v_call: TRBV3-1/TRBV3-2
j_call: TRBJ1-1
cdr3_nt: TGTGCCAGCAGTCTAACACTAAGGGGCACTGAAGCTTTCTTT
cdr3_aa: CASSLTLRGTEAFF

d_call: TRBD1
clone_size: many
v_call: TRBV28
j_call: TRBJ1-5
cdr3_nt: TGTGCCAGCAGTTTAGATGGTCTACAGGGGGTAGTAAGCAATCAGCCCCAGCATTTT
cdr3_aa: CASSLDGLQGVVSNQPQHF

d_call: TRBD2
clone_size: few
v_call: TRBV10-1
j_call: TRBJ2-2
cdr3_nt: TGCGCCAGCAGTCCCGGGACTAGCGGAGGACAAGTGCACACCGGGGAGCTGTTTTTT
cdr3_aa: CASSPGTSGGQVHTGELFF

d_call: TRBD2
clone_size: few
v_call: TRBV6-6
j_call: TRBJ2-7
cdr3_nt: TGTGCCAGCACTCCCGGCAGCGGGAGCTACGAGCAGTACTTC
cdr3_aa: CASTPGSGSYEQYF

d_call: TRBD1
clone_size: -
v_call: TRBV7-9
j_call: TRBJ1-4
cdr3_nt: TGTGCCAGCAGCATAGGGACAGGGACGGGTGAAAAACTGTTTTTT
cdr3_aa: CASSIGTGTGEKLFF

d_call: -
clone_size: -
v_call: TRBV5-1
j_call: TRBJ1-6
cdr3_nt: TGCGCCAGCAGCTTAAGCGCCTATAATTCACCCCTCCACTTT
cdr3_aa: CASSLSAYNSPLHF

d_call: TRBD2
clone_size: -
v_call: TRBV5-1
j_call: TRBJ2-5
cdr3_nt: TGCGCCAGCAGGGCTAGCGGGAGTACCCCTCAAGAGACCCAGTACTTC
cdr3_aa: CASRASGSTPQETQYF

d_call: -
clone_size: -
v_call: TRBV5-6
j_call: TRBJ1-4
cdr3_nt: TGTGCCAGCAGCTTGGGTCAGGGGATTCGTAATGAAAAACTGTTTTTT
cdr3_aa: CASSLGQGIRNEKLFF

d_call: TRBD2
clone_size: -
v_call: TRBV28
j_call: TRBJ2-3
cdr3_nt: TGTGCCAGCAGTTCCGTGGGGGAGGGGAGCACAGATACGCAGTATTTT
cdr3_aa: CASSSVGEGSTDTQYF

d_call: TRBD1
clone_size: once
v_call: TRBV7-3
j_call: TRBJ2-5
cdr3_nt: TGTGCCAGCAGCCAGGGACAGGGAGGGACCCAGTACTTC
cdr3_aa: CASSQGQGGTQYF

d_call: -
clone_size: -
v_call: TRBV11-2
j_call: TRBJ2-7
cdr3_nt: TGTGCCAGCAGCTCGGACAGAACCTACGAGCAGTACTTC
cdr3_aa: CASSSDRTYEQYF

d_call: TRBD2
clone_size: -
v_call: TRBV28
j_call: TRBJ2-7
cdr3_nt: TGTGCCAGCAGCCGACTAGCGGGAGCCTACGAGCAGTACTTC
cdr3_aa: CASSRLAGAYEQYF

d_call: -
clone_size: -
v_call: TRBV19
j_call: TRBJ1-5
cdr3_nt: TGTGCCAGTAGTTGGTCAGGGGAACAAGGTCAGCCCCAGCATTTT
cdr3_aa: CASSWSGEQGQPQHF

d_call: TRBD2
clone_size: -
v_call: TRBV15
j_call: TRBJ2-2
cdr3_nt: TGTGCCACCAGCAGAGAGGGACTAGCGGGAGCCGGGGAGCTGTTTTTT
cdr3_aa: CATSREGLAGAGELFF

d_call: TRBD1
clone_size: -
v_call: TRBV7-8
j_call: TRBJ2-3
cdr3_nt: TGTGCCAGCAGCCGTCCCCCACAGGGGGCGGAAGATACGCAGTATTTT
cdr3_aa: CASSRPPQGAEDTQYF

d_call: -
clone_size: -
v_call: TRBV19
j_call: TRBJ2-1
cdr3_nt: TGTGCCAGTAGTAAGGCCCAGCGGCTCAGCAATGAGCAGTTCTTC
cdr3_aa: CASSKAQRLSNEQFF

d_call: TRBD2
clone_size: -
v_call: TRBV3-1/TRBV3-2
j_call: TRBJ2-6
cdr3_nt: TGTGCCAGCAGCCAAGAAGCGGCTAGCGGGAGCAGTGGGGCCAACGTCCTGACTTTC
cdr3_aa: CASSQEAASGSSGANVLTF

d_call: -
clone_size: once
v_call: TRBV30
j_call: TRBJ2-3
cdr3_nt: TGTGCCTGGAGTCCCGATACCGGGATTCGGGGCACAGATACGCAGTATTTT
cdr3_aa: CAWSPDTGIRGTDTQYF

d_call: TRBD2
clone_size: -
v_call: TRBV20-1
j_call: TRBJ2-3
cdr3_nt: TGCAGTGCTAGTGACTTAGATAAAAGCGGGAGAGTGAGGAATACGCAGTATTTT
cdr3_aa: CSASDLDKSGRVRNTQYF

d_call: -
clone_size: -
v_call: TRBV15
j_call: TRBJ1-5
cdr3_nt: TGTGCCACCAGCATGGGGCCTTATAGCAATCAGCCCCAGCATTTT
cdr3_aa: CATSMGPYSNQPQHF

d_call: -
clone_size: -
v_call: TRBV5-6
j_call: TRBJ1-5
cdr3_nt: TGTGCCAGCAGCTTGGGTGGCAGGGGCTTGGATCAGCCCCAGCATTTT
cdr3_aa: CASSLGGRGLDQPQHF

d_call: TRBD1
clone_size: -
v_call: TRBV27
j_call: TRBJ1-1
cdr3_nt: TGTGCCAGCAGTCCTTGGACAGGGGGCTGGTCCGAAGCTTTCTTT
cdr3_aa: CASSPWTGGWSEAFF

d_call: -
clone_size: -
v_call: TRBV28
j_call: TRBJ1-3
cdr3_nt: TGTGCCAGCAGTTTAGGGGCAGACTTCTCTGGAAACACCATATATTTT
cdr3_aa: CASSLGADFSGNTIYF

d_call: -
clone_size: once
v_call: TRBV7-7
j_call: TRBJ1-4
cdr3_nt: TGTGCCAGCAGCCCGAATGAAAAACTGTTTTTT
cdr3_aa: CASSPNEKLFF

d_call: -
clone_size: -
v_call: TRBV2
j_call: TRBJ2-6
cdr3_nt: TGTGCCAGCCCCGCTGGGGCCAACGTCCTGACTTTC
cdr3_aa: CASPAGANVLTF

d_call: TRBD2
clone_size: -
v_call: TRBV5-4
j_call: TRBJ2-5
cdr3_nt: TGTGCCAGCAGCGACGGATTAGCGGGAGTAACAGAGACCCAGTACTTC
cdr3_aa: CASSDGLAGVTETQYF